This TCR beta chain originates from a study of regulatory T cells in long-lasting Graves disease. Study summary: Prior antithyroid drug treatment in newly diagnosed Graves' patients lasted under 3 months. Study conclusions and caveats: Favoring TRBV28, TRBJ1-2 and TRBJ2-5 was a feature seen in persistent disease.

With iRepertoire HTBI primers and Arm-PCR of CDR3 regions, TCR beta libraries were built. TCRdb analysed the multiplex PCR reads with MiXCR anew, one entry per CDR3 protein. The table lists 240,000 or so distinct CDR3 sequences, over 20% of them singletons. The sample holds many counts of this clonotype. What it binds is not known. Trimming removed 1 base from V and 9 bases from J, with 16 bases in between. The germline gives CDR1 SGHTA, CDR2 FQGNSA. This CDR3 is 14 amino acids long. This sample's time point: newly diagnosed GD, antithyroid drugs for less than 3 months. RNA from PBMCs was the source of the TCR library. Approximately 8.9-milliliter peripheral blood samples went into EDTA tubes.

This receptor was identified in a female donor with Graves disease. This rearrangement joins TRBV7-2 to TRBJ2-7; D remains ambiguous. The sequences come from peripheral blood mononuclear cells (PBMCs), collected at new diagnosis, from a patient treated with antithyroid drugs. The CDR3 DNA sequence: TGTGCCAGCAGCTTAGAAGGCTGGGTCGTGGGGCAGTACTTC. Encoded protein: CASSLEGWVVGQYF.